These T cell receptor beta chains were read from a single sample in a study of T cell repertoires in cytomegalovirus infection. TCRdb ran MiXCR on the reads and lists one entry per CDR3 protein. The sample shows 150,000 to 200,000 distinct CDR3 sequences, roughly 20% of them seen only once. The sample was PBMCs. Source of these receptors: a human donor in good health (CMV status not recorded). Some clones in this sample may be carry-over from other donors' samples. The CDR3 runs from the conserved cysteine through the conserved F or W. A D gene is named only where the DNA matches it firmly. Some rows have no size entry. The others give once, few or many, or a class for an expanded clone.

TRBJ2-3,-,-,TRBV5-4,CASSAGEGPDTQYF,TGTGCCAGCAGTGCTGGAGAGGGCCCAGATACGCAGTATTTT
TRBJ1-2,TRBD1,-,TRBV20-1,CSASDRQGGNYGYTF,TGCAGTGCTAGTGATCGGCAGGGGGGCAACTATGGCTACACCTTC
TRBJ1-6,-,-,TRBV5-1,CASTTGTSYNSPLHF,TGCGCCAGTACCACCGGGACAAGTTATAATTCACCCCTCCACTTT
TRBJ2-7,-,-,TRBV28,CASRPQIYEQYF,TGTGCCAGCAGACCACAGATCTACGAGCAGTACTTC
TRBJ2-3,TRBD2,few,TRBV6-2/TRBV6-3,CASRWTSGREKDTQYF,TGTGCCAGCAGGTGGACTAGCGGGAGGGAAAAAGATACGCAGTATTTT
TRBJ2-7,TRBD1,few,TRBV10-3,CAISPGQGIYEQYF,TGTGCCATCAGCCCGGGACAGGGGATCTACGAGCAGTACTTC
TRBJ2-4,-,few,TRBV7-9,CASSLTSFDLEGIQYF,TGTGCCAGCAGCTTAACCTCTTTTGATCTGGAAGGCATTCAGTACTTC
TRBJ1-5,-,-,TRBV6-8,CASSSPVINQPQHF,TGTGCCAGCAGCTCCCCAGTGATCAATCAGCCCCAGCATTTT
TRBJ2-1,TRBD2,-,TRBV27,CASSLVLAGVNEQFF,TGTGCCAGCAGTTTGGTACTAGCGGGGGTCAATGAGCAGTTCTTC
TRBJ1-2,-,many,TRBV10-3,CAISREGTSANYGYTF,TGTGCCATCAGTCGGGAGGGAACGTCGGCTAACTATGGCTACACCTTC
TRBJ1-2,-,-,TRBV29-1,CSVEVNYYGYTF,TGCAGCGTTGAGGTCAACTACTATGGCTACACCTTC
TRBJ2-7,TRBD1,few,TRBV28,CASSPPGTGSLYEQYF,TGTGCCAGCAGTCCCCCAGGGACAGGTTCTCTCTACGAGCAGTACTTC
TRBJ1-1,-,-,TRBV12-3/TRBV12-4,CASSSLGQTNTEAFF,TGTGCCAGCAGTTCCCTTGGACAAACGAACACTGAAGCTTTCTTT
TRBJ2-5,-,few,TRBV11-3,CASTRRVGGETQYF,TGTGCCAGCACCAGAAGGGTTGGGGGGGAGACCCAGTACTTC
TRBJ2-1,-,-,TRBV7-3,CASSLPQPPSAKQFF,TGTGCCAGCAGCTTACCCCAACCCCCTAGCGCCAAGCAGTTCTTC
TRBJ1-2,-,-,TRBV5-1,CASSWGSSNYGYTF,TGCGCCAGCAGCTGGGGCAGTTCTAACTATGGCTACACCTTC
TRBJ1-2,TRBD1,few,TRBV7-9,CASSLDGTGGISGYTF,TGTGCCAGCAGCTTAGATGGGACAGGGGGTATATCTGGCTACACCTTC
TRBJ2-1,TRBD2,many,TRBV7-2,CASSPLAGGPGEQFF,TGTGCCAGCAGTCCTCTAGCGGGAGGGCCGGGAGAGCAGTTCTTC
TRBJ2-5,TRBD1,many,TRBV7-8,CASSSGTGLLETQYF,TGTGCCAGCAGCTCGGGGACAGGGTTACTAGAGACCCAGTACTTC
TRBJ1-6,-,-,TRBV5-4,CASSRVTGNNSPLHF,TGTGCCAGCAGCCGTGTAACGGGAAATAATTCACCCCTCCACTTT
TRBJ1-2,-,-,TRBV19,CASRSMYGYTF,TGTGCCAGTCGATCCATGTATGGCTACACCTTC
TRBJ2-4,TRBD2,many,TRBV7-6,CASSLGAGGVKNIQYF,TGTGCCAGCAGCTTGGGAGCGGGAGGGGTCAAAAACATTCAGTACTTC
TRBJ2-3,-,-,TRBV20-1,CSARDRQDRQYF,TGCAGTGCTAGAGATCGGCAGGACAGACAGTATTTT
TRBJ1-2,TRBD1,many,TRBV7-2,CASSLAGTDFGYTF,TGTGCCAGCAGCTTAGCCGGGACAGATTTTGGCTACACCTTC
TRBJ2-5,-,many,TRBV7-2,CASSLEPAQETQYF,TGTGCCAGCAGCTTAGAACCGGCCCAAGAGACCCAGTACTTC
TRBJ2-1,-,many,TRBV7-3,CASSLRLGEFNEQFF,TGTGCCAGCAGCCTCCGACTAGGGGAATTTAATGAGCAGTTCTTC
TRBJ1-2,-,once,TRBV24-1,CATSDPDSNYGYTF,TGTGCCACCAGTGACCCGGACAGTAACTATGGCTACACCTTC
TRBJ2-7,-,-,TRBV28,CASSLRQPDPQYF,TGTGCCAGCAGTTTGAGGCAGCCAGATCCGCAGTACTTC
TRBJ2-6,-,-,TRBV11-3,CASSLGRDSNSGANVLTF,TGTGCCAGCAGCTTAGGGAGGGACAGCAACTCTGGGGCCAACGTCCTGACTTTC
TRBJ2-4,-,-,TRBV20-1,CSARQGARSIQYF,TGCAGTGCTAGGCAGGGTGCGCGCTCCATTCAGTACTTC
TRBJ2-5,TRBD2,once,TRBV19,CASSYGTGGRETQYF,TGTGCCAGTAGTTACGGGACGGGGGGGAGGGAGACCCAGTACTTC
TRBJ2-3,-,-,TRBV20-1,CSARDPARVTDTQYF,TGCAGTGCTAGAGATCCCGCTAGAGTCACAGATACGCAGTATTTT
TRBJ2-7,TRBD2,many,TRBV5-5,CASSIPGLAGYEQYF,TGTGCCAGCAGCATACCGGGACTAGCGGGTTACGAGCAGTACTTC
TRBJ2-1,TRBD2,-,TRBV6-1,CASSEGTSGRNEQFF,TGTGCCAGCAGTGAGGGGACTAGCGGGAGGAATGAGCAGTTCTTC
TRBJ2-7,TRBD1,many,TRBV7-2,CASSLEGQGAFGSYEQYF,TGTGCCAGCAGCTTAGAAGGGCAGGGGGCTTTTGGGTCCTACGAGCAGTACTTC
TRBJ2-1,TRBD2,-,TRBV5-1,CASSLGSGGGNEQFF,TGCGCCAGCAGCTTGGGGAGCGGGGGGGGCAATGAGCAGTTCTTC
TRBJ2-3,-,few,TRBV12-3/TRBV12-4,CASSFRPGTSTDTQYF,TGTGCCAGCAGTTTTCGGCCCGGGACTAGCACAGATACGCAGTATTTT
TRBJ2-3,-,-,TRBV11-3,CASSSYTRTDTQYF,TGTGCCAGCTCCTCCTACACCCGCACAGATACGCAGTATTTT
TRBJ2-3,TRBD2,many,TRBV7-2,CASSLASLAGAPDTQYF,TGTGCCAGCAGCTTAGCCTCTCTAGCGGGAGCCCCAGATACGCAGTATTTT
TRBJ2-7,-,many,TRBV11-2,CASSQSAGREQYF,TGTGCCAGCAGCCAGAGTGCGGGAAGGGAGCAGTACTTC
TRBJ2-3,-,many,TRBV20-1,CSALLGRADTQYF,TGCAGTGCCCTGTTGGGGCGGGCAGATACGCAGTATTTT
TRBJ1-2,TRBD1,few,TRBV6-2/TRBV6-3,CASRRQGDYGYTF,TGTGCCAGCAGACGACAGGGAGACTATGGCTACACCTTC